The source of this TCR beta chain is a study of identical twins. Study findings and constraints: Twins' excess sharing was less marked for out-of-frame beta sequences.

TCRdb ran MiXCR on the 5' RACE reads and lists one entry per CDR3 protein. The data contain about 720,000 distinct CDR3 sequences, over 8.5% of them singletons. This CDR3 has 14 residues. CDR1 MNHEY and CDR2 SMNVEV come from the germline V gene (reference sequence). Trimming took off 3 bases at V and 7 bases at J, with 12 bases between the two ends. Donors uniformly comprised healthy Caucasians. Concerning this clonotype itself: Antigen specificity is unknown.

These same data were also listed under a study on yellow fever vaccine responses in identical twins.

The sequenced sample consisted of PBMCs. The V and J genes are TRBV27 and TRBJ2-2; D possibly matches TRBD1 or TRBD2 (5 bases each). This sequence was found in a woman under 30 in good health. The CDR3: CASSFSRGFGELFF. The CDR3 DNA is TGTGCCAGCAGTTTCAGCCGGGGCTTCGGGGAGCTGTTTTTT.